The clone carrying this T cell receptor beta chain was seen ten or more times. Its antigen is not known. Patients aged 18 to 65 had newly diagnosed hyperthyroidism that had lasted under 2 months. Amplification of TCR beta CDR3 regions was performed using RNA transcripts as template. In the first-round RT-PCR of the TCR CDR3, the HTBI primer set was used. Via MiXCR, TCRdb re-called the multiplex PCR reads, giving one row per CDR3 protein. Seen here are under 400,000 distinct CDR3 sequences, approximately 14% observed once, and the top ten hold 28%. Germline V CDR1 and CDR2: SGHTA, FQGNSA. This CDR3 contains 17 residues. With V trimmed by 4 bases and J by 0 bases, 7 bases remained unmatched. The entry originates in a study of T cells in Graves' hyperthyroidism and ophthalmopathy. Study summary: Before treatment of any kind, peripheral blood was taken at initial diagnosis.

Findings of the study overall: Most thyroid clonotypes with frequency above 0.001 were detected in blood.

The sequence came from a woman between 18 and 29 years old with Graves' hyperthyroidism that later progressed to Graves' ophthalmopathy. The sample was blood. The chain recombines TRBV7-2 with TRBJ1-3; 9 bases agree with TRBD1. CDR3 residues: CASSYRGPLSSGNTIYF. DNA for the CDR3: TGTGCCAGCAGCTACAGGGGGCCGTTGAGCTCTGGAAACACCATATATTTT. Together with reference TRBV7-2 and TRBJ1-3, the CDR3 gives the full variable domain: GAGVSQSPSNKVTEKGKDVELRCDPISGHTALYWYRQSLGQGLEFLIYFQGNSAPDKSGLPSDRFSAERTGGSVSTLTIQRTQQEDSAVYLCASSYRGPLSSGNTIYFGEGSWLTVV.